The table lists the clone carrying this T cell receptor beta chain with a few counts. Its antigen is unidentified. Sort purity for all populations was recorded as exceeding 98%. The data are from a study of beta chain features in type 1 diabetes. V shed 2 bases, J shed 5 bases, and the junction held 7 bases outside the gene matches. Germline CDR1 reads SGHVS; CDR2 reads FNYEAQ. This CDR3 spans 16 amino acids. The entirety of the isolated RNA underwent reverse transcription, so expressed TCRB transcripts were sequenced. The table came from immunoSEQ multiplex PCR; TCRdb's copy has only in-frame clones and leaves some out. The sample holds 350,000 or so clones, 15% to 20% seen once. Study results and caveats: Researchers report that Type 1 diabetes patients had moderately but significantly shorter TCRB CDR3s across all four CD4+ subsets. Insertion counts at VDJ junctions were lower in type 1 diabetes patients, who also showed more deletions there.

The V and J genes are TRBV7-6 and TRBJ2-2; TRBD1 matches 8 bases. The origin of this receptor is a woman in her late teens or twenties in good health. Sequenced material: naive CD4+ T cells from blood. Written as DNA, the CDR3 is TGTGCCAGCAGCTTATTTGTACAGGGGGGTACCGGGGAGCTGTTTTTT. It encodes CASSLFVQGGTGELFF.